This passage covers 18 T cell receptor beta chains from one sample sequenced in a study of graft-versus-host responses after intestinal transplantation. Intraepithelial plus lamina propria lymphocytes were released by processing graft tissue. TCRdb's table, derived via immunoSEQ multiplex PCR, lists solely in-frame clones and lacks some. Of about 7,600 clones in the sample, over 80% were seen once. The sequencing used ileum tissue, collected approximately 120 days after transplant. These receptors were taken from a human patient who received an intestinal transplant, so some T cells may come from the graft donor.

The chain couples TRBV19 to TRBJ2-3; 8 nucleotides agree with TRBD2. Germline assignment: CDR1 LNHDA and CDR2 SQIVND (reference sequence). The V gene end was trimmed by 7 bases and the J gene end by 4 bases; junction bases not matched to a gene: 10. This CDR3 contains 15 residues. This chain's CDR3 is CASTRTGGRADTQYF. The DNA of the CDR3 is TGTGCCAGTACCAGAACGGGGGGGCGGGCAGATACGCAGTATTTT. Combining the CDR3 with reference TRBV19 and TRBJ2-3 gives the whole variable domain DGGITQSPKYLFRKEGQNVTLSCEQNLNHDAMYWYRQDPGQGLRLIYYSQIVNDFQKGDIAEGYSVSREKKESFPLTVTSAQKNPTAFYLCASTRTGGRADTQYFGPGTRLTVL.

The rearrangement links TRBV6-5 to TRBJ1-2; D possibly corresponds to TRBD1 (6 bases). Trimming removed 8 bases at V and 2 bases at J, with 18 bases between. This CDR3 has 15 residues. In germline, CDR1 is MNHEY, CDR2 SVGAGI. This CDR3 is CASRHPAGVNYGYTF. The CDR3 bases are TGTGCCAGCCGACACCCCGCAGGGGTAAACTATGGCTACACCTTC.

Here the CDR3 reads CASSLTSGRSNEQFF. CDR3 coding DNA: TGTGCCAGCAGCCTGACTAGCGGGAGATCCAATGAGCAGTTCTTC. The chain is built from TRBV11-1 and TRBJ2-1, with 12 bases identical to TRBD2. V dropped 5 bases and J dropped 6; count of bases not matched to a gene: 5. Germline CDR1 SGHAT, CDR2 FQDESV (reference sequence). The CDR3 runs to 15 residues.

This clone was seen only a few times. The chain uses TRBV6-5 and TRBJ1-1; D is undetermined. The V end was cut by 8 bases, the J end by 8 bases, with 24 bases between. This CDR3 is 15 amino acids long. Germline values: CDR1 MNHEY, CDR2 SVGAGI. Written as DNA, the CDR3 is TGTGCCAGCTGGACCCGGGGTCTGGATCTATCCGAAGCTTTCTTT. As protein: CASWTRGLDLSEAFF.

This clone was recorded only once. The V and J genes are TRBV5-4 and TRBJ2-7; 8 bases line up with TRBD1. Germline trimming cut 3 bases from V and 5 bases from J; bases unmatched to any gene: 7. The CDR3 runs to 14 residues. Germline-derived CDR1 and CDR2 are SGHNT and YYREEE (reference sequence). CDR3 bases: TGTGCCAGCAGCTCGGAAAAACAGGGGGACGAGCAGTACTTC. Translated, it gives CASSSEKQGDEQYF.

CDR3 loop: CAWILGGTSGRGEETQYF. DNA for the CDR3: TGTGCCTGGATTTTAGGCGGGACTAGCGGGAGAGGGGAGGAGACCCAGTACTTC. The J gene is TRBJ2-5, the V gene TRBV30; 14 positions match TRBD2. The germline CDR1 and CDR2 sequences are GTSNPN and SVGIG (reference sequence). The CDR3 contains 18 residues. With 4 bases clipped from V and 5 bases from J, the junction kept 15 bases outside the gene matches. Based on the CDR3 plus reference TRBV30 and TRBJ2-5, the full variable domain is SQTIHQWPATLVQPVGSPLSLECTVEGTSNPNLYWYRQAAGRGLQLLFYSVGIGQISSEVPQNLSASRPQDRQFILSSKKLLLSDSGFYLCAWILGGTSGRGEETQYFGPGTRLLVL.

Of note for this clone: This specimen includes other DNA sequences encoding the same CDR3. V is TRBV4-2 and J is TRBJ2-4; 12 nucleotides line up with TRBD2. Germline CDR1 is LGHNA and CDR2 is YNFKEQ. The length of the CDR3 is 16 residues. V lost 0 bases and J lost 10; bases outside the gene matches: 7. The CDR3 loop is CASSQELAGGVDIQYF. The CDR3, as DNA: TGTGCCAGCAGCCAAGAACTAGCGGGAGGTGTAGATATTCAGTACTTC.

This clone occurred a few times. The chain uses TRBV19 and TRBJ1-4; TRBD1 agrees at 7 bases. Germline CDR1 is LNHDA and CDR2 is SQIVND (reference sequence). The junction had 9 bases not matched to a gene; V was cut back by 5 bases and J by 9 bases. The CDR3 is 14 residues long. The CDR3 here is CASSPDRVGKKLFF. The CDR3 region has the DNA TGTGCCAGTAGTCCTGACAGGGTTGGGAAAAAACTGTTTTTT. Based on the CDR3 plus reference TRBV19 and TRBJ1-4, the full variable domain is DGGITQSPKYLFRKEGQNVTLSCEQNLNHDAMYWYRQDPGQGLRLIYYSQIVNDFQKGDIAEGYSVSREKKESFPLTVTSAQKNPTAFYLCASSPDRVGKKLFFGSGTQLSVL.

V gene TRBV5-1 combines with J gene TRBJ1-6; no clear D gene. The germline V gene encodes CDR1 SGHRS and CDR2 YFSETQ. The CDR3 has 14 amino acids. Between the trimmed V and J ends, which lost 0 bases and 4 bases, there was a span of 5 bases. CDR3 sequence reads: CASSLAGYNSPLHF. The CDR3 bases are TGCGCCAGCAGCTTGGCCGGGTATAATTCACCCCTCCACTTT. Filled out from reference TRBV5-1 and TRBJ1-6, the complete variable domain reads KAGVTQTPRYLIKTRGQQVTLSCSPISGHRSVSWYQQTPGQGLQFLFEYFSETQRNKGNFPGRFSGRQFSNSRSEMNVSTLELGDSALYLCASSLAGYNSPLHFGNGTRLTVT.

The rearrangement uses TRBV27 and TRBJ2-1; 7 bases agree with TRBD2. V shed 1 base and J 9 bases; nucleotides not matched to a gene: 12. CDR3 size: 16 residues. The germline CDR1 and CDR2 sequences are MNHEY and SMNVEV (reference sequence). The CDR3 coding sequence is TGTGCCAGCAGTTTATTCGCGGCCCCCCCGGGGGGTGAGCAGTTCTTC. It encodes CASSLFAAPPGGEQFF.

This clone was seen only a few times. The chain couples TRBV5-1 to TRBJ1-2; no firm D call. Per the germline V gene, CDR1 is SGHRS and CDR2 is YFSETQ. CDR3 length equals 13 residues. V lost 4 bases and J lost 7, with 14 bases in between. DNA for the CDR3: TGCGCCAGCAGCATTGATCAGCGGGGTGGCTACACCTTC. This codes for CASSIDQRGGYTF.

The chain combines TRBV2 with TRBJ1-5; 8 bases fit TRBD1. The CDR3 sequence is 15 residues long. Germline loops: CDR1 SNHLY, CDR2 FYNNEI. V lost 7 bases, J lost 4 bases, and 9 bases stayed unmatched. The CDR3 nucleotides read TGTGCCAGCACGGCAGGGGGCAACGAGAATCAGCCCCAGCATTTT. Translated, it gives CASTAGGNENQPQHF.

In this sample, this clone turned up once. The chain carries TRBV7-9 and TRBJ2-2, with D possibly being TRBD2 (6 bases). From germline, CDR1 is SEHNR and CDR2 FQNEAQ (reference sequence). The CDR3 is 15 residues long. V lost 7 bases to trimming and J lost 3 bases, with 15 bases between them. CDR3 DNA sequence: TGTGCCAGCAAGCCAAGGGACTCCTACACCGGGGAGCTGTTTTTT. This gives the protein CASKPRDSYTGELFF.

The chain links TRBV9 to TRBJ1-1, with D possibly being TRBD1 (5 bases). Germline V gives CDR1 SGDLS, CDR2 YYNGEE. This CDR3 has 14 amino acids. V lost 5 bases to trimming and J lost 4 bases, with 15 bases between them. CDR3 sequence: CASRAGQLSTEAFF. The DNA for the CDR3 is TGTGCCAGCAGGGCAGGGCAATTGAGCACTGAAGCTTTCTTT.

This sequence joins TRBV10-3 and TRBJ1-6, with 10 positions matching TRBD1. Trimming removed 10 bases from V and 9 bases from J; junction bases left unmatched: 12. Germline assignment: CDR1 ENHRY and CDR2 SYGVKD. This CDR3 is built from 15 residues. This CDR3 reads CATQEGTGVFSPLHF. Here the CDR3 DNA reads TGTGCCACCCAAGAGGGGACAGGGGTTTTTTCACCCCTCCACTTT.

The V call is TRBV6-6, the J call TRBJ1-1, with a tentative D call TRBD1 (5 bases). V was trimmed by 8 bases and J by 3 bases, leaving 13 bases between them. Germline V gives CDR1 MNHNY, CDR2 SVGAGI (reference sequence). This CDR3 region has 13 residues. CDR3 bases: TGTGCCAGCCGGAGGACACGGGACACTGAAGCTTTCTTT. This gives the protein CASRRTRDTEAFF.

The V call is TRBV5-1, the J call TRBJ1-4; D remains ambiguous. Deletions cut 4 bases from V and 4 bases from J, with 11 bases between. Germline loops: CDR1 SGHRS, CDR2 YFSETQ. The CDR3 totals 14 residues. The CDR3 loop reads CASSPGRYNEKLFF. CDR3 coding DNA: TGCGCCAGCAGCCCTGGACGGTATAATGAAAAACTGTTTTTT.

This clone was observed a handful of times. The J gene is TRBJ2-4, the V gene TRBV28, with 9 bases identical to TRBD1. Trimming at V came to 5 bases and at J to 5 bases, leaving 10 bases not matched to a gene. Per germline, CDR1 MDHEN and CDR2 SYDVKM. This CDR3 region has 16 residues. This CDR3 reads CASSPTGTGSQNIQYF. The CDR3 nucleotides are TGTGCCAGCAGTCCAACCGGGACAGGGAGCCAAAACATTCAGTACTTC.